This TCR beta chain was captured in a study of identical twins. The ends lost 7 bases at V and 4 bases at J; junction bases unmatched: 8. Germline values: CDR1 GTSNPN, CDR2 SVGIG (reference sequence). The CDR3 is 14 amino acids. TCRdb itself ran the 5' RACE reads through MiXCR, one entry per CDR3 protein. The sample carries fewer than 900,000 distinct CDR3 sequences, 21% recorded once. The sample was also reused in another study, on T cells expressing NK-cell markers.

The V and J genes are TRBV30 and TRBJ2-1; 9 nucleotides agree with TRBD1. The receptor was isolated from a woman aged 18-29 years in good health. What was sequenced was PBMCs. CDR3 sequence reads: CAYSQTGGYNEQFF. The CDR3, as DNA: TGTGCCTACTCACAGACAGGGGGGTACAATGAGCAGTTCTTC.